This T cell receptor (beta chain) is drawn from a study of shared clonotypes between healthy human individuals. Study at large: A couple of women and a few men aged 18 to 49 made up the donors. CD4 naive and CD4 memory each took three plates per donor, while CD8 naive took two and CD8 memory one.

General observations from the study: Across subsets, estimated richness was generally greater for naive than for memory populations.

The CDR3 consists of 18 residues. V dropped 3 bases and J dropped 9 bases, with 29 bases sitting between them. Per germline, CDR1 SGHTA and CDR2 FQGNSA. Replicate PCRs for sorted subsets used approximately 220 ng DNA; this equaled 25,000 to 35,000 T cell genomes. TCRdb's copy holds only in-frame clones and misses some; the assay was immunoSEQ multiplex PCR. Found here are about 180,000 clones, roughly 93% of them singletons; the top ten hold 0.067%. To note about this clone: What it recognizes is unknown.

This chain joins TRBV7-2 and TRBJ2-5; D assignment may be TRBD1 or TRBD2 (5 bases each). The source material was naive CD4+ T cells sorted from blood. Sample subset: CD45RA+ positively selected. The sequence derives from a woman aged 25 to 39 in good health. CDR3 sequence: CASSFQKGPGTLMGAQYF. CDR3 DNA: TGTGCCAGCAGCTTTCAAAAGGGCCCCGGGACCCTAATGGGGGCCCAGTACTTC.